The rows below give T cell receptor beta chains drawn from one sample of a study of OX40 agonist ivuxolimab in advanced cancers. Produced via immunoSEQ multiplex PCR; TCRdb's table is partial and in-frame only. The data contain 45,000 to 60,000 clones, approximately 87% of them singletons. The specimen comprised CD4+ or CD8+ T cells sorted from blood, sampled in a trial of the OX40 agonist ivuxolimab. The receptors shown here come from an adult with an advanced solid tumor such as melanoma, head and neck, liver or kidney cancer. Each CDR3 is given with its conserved first and last residue. D genes are given only for firm matches. Clone size appears in some rows only: once, few, many, or a class for an expanded clone.

d_call j_call clone_size v_call cdr3_nt cdr3_aa
. TRBJ2-7 . TRBV5-1 TGCGCCAGCAGCCCGGGGGACAGACACTACGAGCAGTACTTC CASSPGDRHYEQYF
. TRBJ1-2 . TRBV2 TGTGCCAGCAGTGAAGCGGGCGCCACGAATGGCTACACCTTC CASSEAGATNGYTF
. TRBJ1-5 . TRBV6-1 TGTGCCAGCAGTGAAAGTCAGCCCCAGCATTTT CASSESQPQHF
. TRBJ2-7 . TRBV5-1 TGCGCCAGCAGATTTTTCGAGCTTAGCTCCTACGAGCAGTACTTC CASRFFELSSYEQYF
. TRBJ1-1 . TRBV19 TGTGCCAGTAGTATCGTAGGGGAACGGGGTGAAGCTTTCTTT CASSIVGERGEAFF
TRBD1 TRBJ1-5 . TRBV18 TGTGCCAGCTCACCAGGCCAGGGGGCCTATCAGCCCCAGCATTTT CASSPGQGAYQPQHF
. TRBJ1-1 . TRBV6-1 TGTGCCAGCAGTGACCCGGGGCAGGGCACTGAAGCTTTCTTT CASSDPGQGTEAFF
. TRBJ1-6 . TRBV5-1 TGCGCCAGCAGCTTCTCCGGGGGGGACGATTCACCCCTCCACTTT CASSFSGGDDSPLHF
. TRBJ1-5 . TRBV19 TGTGCCAGTAGTATCCCGCAGTCCCAGCCCCAGCATTTT CASSIPQSQPQHF
TRBD2 TRBJ2-1 . TRBV5-1 TGCGCCAGCAGCACGGGACTAGCGGGGGGCCTAAGCTCCTACAATGAGCAGTTCTTC CASSTGLAGGLSSYNEQFF
. TRBJ2-2 . TRBV6-1 TGTGCCAGCAGTGAAAATCGGAGACGCACCGGGGAGCTGTTTTTT CASSENRRRTGELFF
TRBD1 TRBJ1-2 once TRBV5-1 TGCGCCAGCAGCCTCCGAGACAGGGGTTCTGGCTACACCTTC CASSLRDRGSGYTF
. TRBJ2-1 once TRBV29-1 TGCAGCGGACACCCCGGACTTCCCATGCGCGAGCAGTTCTTC CSGHPGLPMREQFF
TRBD2 TRBJ2-7 . TRBV4-3 TGCGCCAGCAGCCAAGAACTGCGGGGGGTTGAGCAGTACTTC CASSQELRGVEQYF
TRBD1 TRBJ2-3 . TRBV10-3 TGTGCCATCAGGGGGATGGGACAGGTGCTCGGAGATACGCAGTATTTT CAIRGMGQVLGDTQYF
TRBD1 TRBJ1-2 . TRBV13 TGTGCCAGCAGCCCTCCAGGAGGGGGCCTGTGGTATGGCTACACCTTC CASSPPGGGLWYGYTF
. TRBJ2-1 . TRBV10-3 TGTGCCACACTTCTGGACAGCTACAATGAGCAGTTCTTC CATLLDSYNEQFF
. TRBJ2-5 . TRBV18 TGTGCCAGCTCACCCTCGCCCGGGGCCGGGGAGACCCAGTACTTC CASSPSPGAGETQYF
. TRBJ1-5 . TRBV9 TGTGCCAGCAGCGTAGACAGGAGTCAGCCCCAGCATTTT CASSVDRSQPQHF
TRBD1 TRBJ2-5 . TRBV9 TGTGCCAGCACCCAACAGGGGGGTATAGGAGAGACCCAGTACTTC CASTQQGGIGETQYF
. TRBJ2-2 . TRBV14 TGTGCCAGCAGTACGACAGCGAACACCGGGGAGCTGTTTTTT CASSTTANTGELFF
. TRBJ2-3 . TRBV7-3 TGTGCCAGCAGCTTAATGGCCCCTATAACAGGGTACAAGCCAGATACGCAGTATTTT CASSLMAPITGYKPDTQYF
. TRBJ2-2 . TRBV9 TGTGCCAGCAGCGTAGTCGGACAGAACACCGGGGAGCTGTTTTTT CASSVVGQNTGELFF